This T cell receptor beta chain was obtained from a study of T cells after yellow fever vaccination. MiXCR, run by TCRdb on the 5' RACE reads, gives a single entry per CDR3 protein. Among some 320,000 distinct CDR3 sequences listed, roughly 4.3% were seen once. This CDR3 comprises 14 residues. The germline V gene has CDR1 MGHRA and CDR2 YSYEKL. Germline trimming cut 0 bases from V and 12 bases from J; bases unmatched to any gene: 7. Source: PBMCs, taken 5 days after the yellow fever booster vaccination. The chain couples TRBV4-1 to TRBJ2-1; 8 nucleotides match TRBD1. This TCR derives from a man aged 18 to 30 who received the YFV17D yellow fever vaccine. In DNA, the CDR3 is TGCGCCAGCAGCCAAGAGGACAGGGCCTTGGGGCAGTTCTTC. Its protein is CASSQEDRALGQFF.